This T cell receptor (beta chain) emerged from a study of cytomegalovirus exposure and HLA in healthy donors. Study in general: It was reported in a later analysis that the 100 to 150 validation repertoires used the same platform as the 666 first-cohort repertoires.

Study findings and constraints: According to the study, 180 or so TCR beta chains were cytomegalovirus-associated. There were a few CMV-associated chains whose specificity for CMV antigens was confirmed in vitro. While the bulk of TCR sequences proved rare, some public TCRs turned up in many donors.

Concerning this clone: Its antigen is not known.

This table comes from immunoSEQ multiplex PCR, and its TCRdb copy is limited to in-frame clones, with some not included. The sample contains some 170,000 clones, 80% to 85% of which appear only once. CDR1 SGDLS and CDR2 YYNGEE come from the germline V gene. Unmatched junction bases numbered 5, after V lost 1 base and J lost 4 bases. The CDR3 is 16 amino acids. Sequenced sample: PBMCs. This receptor was obtained from a man aged 30-40 years in good health and CMV-seropositive. The V gene is TRBV9, the J gene TRBJ2-3; 11 nucleotides agree with TRBD2. CDR3 sequence (DNA): TGTGCCAGCAGCGTATCTAGCGGGAGGCCGGCAGATACGCAGTATTTT. Translating it yields CASSVSSGRPADTQYF.